This T cell receptor beta chain emerged from a study of T cells after posttransplantation cyclophosphamide. Whole-study findings and limits: TRB clonality was highly associated with recipient CMV seropositivity and reactivation. Donor CD8+ memory clones often dominated recipient blood repertoires at later times. Tissue-infiltrating T cells from skin or gut overlapped little with blood T cells.

A marrow graft followed busulfan-fludarabine conditioning, with cyclophosphamide on days +3 and +4. In its sample, this clone is medium-sized (0.01 to 0.1%). Its antigen is unknown. Assay: immunoSEQ multiplex PCR; the TCRdb copy retains only in-frame clones and omits some. This sample comprises a few thousand clones, none seen once only. The CDR3 covers 14 residues. J lost 3 bases, V lost 6 bases, and 5 bases had no gene match. From germline, CDR1 is SNHLY and CDR2 FYNNEI. The genes are TRBV2 and TRBJ1-1; TRBD1 matches at 9 bases. Sample: PBMCs, taken 32 days after allogeneic stem cell transplant with posttransplant cyclophosphamide. This clonotype was obtained from a female patient aged 50 to 60 who received an allogeneic stem cell transplant from a related donor, was CMV-positive, and had no GVHD. Some T cells may have come from the graft donor. CDR3 DNA: TGTGCCAGCAGAGGGACAGGGAGTGACACTGAAGCTTTCTTT. As protein: CASRGTGSDTEAFF.